Listed below are T cell receptor beta chains from one sample, sequenced in a study of cytomegalovirus exposure and HLA in healthy donors. Some clones are missing from TCRdb's copy, which holds only in-frame ones; the method was immunoSEQ multiplex PCR. The data hold about 90,000 clones, with about 73% observed a single time. The sample taken for sequencing was PBMCs. All receptors derive from a woman aged 50 to 60 in good health and CMV-seropositive. Both conserved end residues are part of each CDR3. Each record gives: J gene, clone size, V gene, CDR3 length, D gene, CDR3 DNA, CDR3 protein. D genes are given only for firm matches. Clone size appears in some rows only: once, few, many, or a class for an expanded clone.

>TRBJ1-2|-|TRBV9|15|-
TGTGCCAGCAGCGTAGGAGACGGGGTTTTCTATGGCTACACCTTC
CASSVGDGVFYGYTF
>TRBJ2-1|medium-sized|TRBV6-1|13|-
TGTGCCAGCAGGCTAGTTTTTCCCAATGAGCAGTTCTTC
CASRLVFPNEQFF
>TRBJ1-5|-|TRBV30|14|-
TGTGCCTGGAGGGACAAGAATAGCAATCAGCCCCAGCATTTT
CAWRDKNSNQPQHF
>TRBJ2-5|once|TRBV23-1|17|-
TGCGCCAGCAGTCACCCCGGGACAAGGAAACTCCAAGAGACCCAGTACTTC
CASSHPGTRKLQETQYF
>TRBJ1-6|-|TRBV7-9|15|-
TGTGCCAGCAGCTTCGGTGGGGGGGGGAATTCACCCCTCCACTTT
CASSFGGGGNSPLHF
>TRBJ2-3|-|TRBV5-1|17|-
TGCGCCAGCAGCGCACAGGCCGTTACAGCTAGCACAGATACGCAGTATTTT
CASSAQAVTASTDTQYF
>TRBJ2-3|-|TRBV4-3|15|-
TGCGCCAGCAGCCAAGAACCTATTTCTTGGGATACGCAGTATTTT
CASSQEPISWDTQYF
>TRBJ1-1|once|TRBV18|11|-
TGTGCCAGCTCAACGGGCACTGAAGCTTTCTTT
CASSTGTEAFF
>TRBJ1-2|-|TRBV27|14|-
TGTGCCAGCAGCCCGTGGGGCAGTAACTATGGCTACACCTTC
CASSPWGSNYGYTF
>TRBJ1-2|-|TRBV5-8|13|-
TGTGCCAGCAGCCCGGGGTGGGGCTATGGCTACACCTTC
CASSPGWGYGYTF
>TRBJ2-7|-|TRBV7-8|15|TRBD2
TGTGCCAGCAGCACCTCACTAGCGGGAGCCAACGAGCAGTACTTC
CASSTSLAGANEQYF
>TRBJ1-2|-|TRBV28|12|-
TGTGCCACGGGAGGAACAGGGCTTGGCTACACCTTC
CATGGTGLGYTF
>TRBJ2-7|-|TRBV4-1|21|-
TGCGCCAGCAGCCAAGATGTTGCGTTGGCAATTCGGAGAGGCGGCCTCTACGAGCAGTACTTC
CASSQDVALAIRRGGLYEQYF
>TRBJ2-2|-|TRBV19|15|-
TGTGCCAGTACATTACAGGGACCGAACACCGGGGAGCTGTTTTTT
CASTLQGPNTGELFF
>TRBJ2-3|-|TRBV29-1|14|TRBD2
TGCAGCGTTGAAGCTAGCGGGAGGGCCGGGACGCAGTATTTT
CSVEASGRAGTQYF
>TRBJ2-1|few|TRBV5-1|15|TRBD2
TGCGCCAGCAGCTGGGGCGGGAGCACGGGCAATGAGCAGTTCTTC
CASSWGGSTGNEQFF
>TRBJ1-2|once|TRBV6-1|13|-
TGTGCCAGCAGTCTAGACGGTATCTATGGCTACACCTTC
CASSLDGIYGYTF
>TRBJ1-5|-|TRBV30|12|-
TGTGCCTGGAGCGGTAGCAATCAGCCCCAGCATTTT
CAWSGSNQPQHF
>TRBJ2-3|-|TRBV2|14|TRBD2
TGTGCCAGCACTCCGGGACTAGCGAGCGATACGCAGTATTTT
CASTPGLASDTQYF
>TRBJ1-1|-|TRBV7-2|14|-
TGTGCCAGCAGCTTGACAGGAGGGAACACTGAAGCTTTCTTT
CASSLTGGNTEAFF
>TRBJ2-5|-|TRBV6-5|13|TRBD1
TGTGCCAGCACTGGAACAGGGGTGGAGACCCAGTACTTC
CASTGTGVETQYF
>TRBJ2-6|few|TRBV7-9|18|TRBD1
TGTGCCAGCACCCTGTATGGGACAGGGAGGTCTGGGGCCAACGTCCTGACTTTC
CASTLYGTGRSGANVLTF